Presented here are 27 T cell receptor beta chains from one specimen sequenced in a study of cytomegalovirus exposure and HLA in healthy donors. PCR involved 60 Vbeta and 13 Jbeta primers. Some clones are missing from TCRdb's copy, which holds only in-frame ones; the method was immunoSEQ multiplex PCR. This table holds 90,000 to 100,000 clones, approximately 80% found once. Material for sequencing was PBMCs. These receptors came from a female donor in good health and CMV-seronegative.

The rearrangement joins TRBV28 to TRBJ1-2; D uncertain. CDR1 is MDHEN and CDR2 is SYDVKM in the germline V gene. This CDR3 spans 11 amino acids. Trimming took off 2 bases at V and 7 bases at J, with 5 bases between the two ends. This CDR3 is CASSLGFGYTF. The CDR3 DNA reads TGTGCCAGCAGTTTAGGCTTTGGCTACACCTTC.

The chain combines TRBV6-5 with TRBJ1-2; weak D call: TRBD1 (5 bases). Germline V lookup: CDR1 MNHEY, CDR2 SVGAGI. The CDR3 runs 13 residues. V was cut by 6 bases and J by 6 bases, with 14 bases left in between. Here the CDR3 reads CASRSQGFNGYTF. In DNA, the CDR3 is TGTGCCAGCAGGTCTCAGGGATTTAATGGCTACACCTTC.

The chain couples TRBV19 to TRBJ1-5; D perhaps matches TRBD1 (5 bases). The CDR3 spans 15 residues. Trimming took 8 bases from V and 7 from J, leaving 21 bases between them. The germline gives CDR1 LNHDA, CDR2 SQIVND (reference sequence). The CDR3, as DNA: TGTGCCAGTGAGTTGGGAACGACAGCAGGGCAGCCCCAGCATTTT. Its translation: CASELGTTAGQPQHF.

There are a few counts of this clone. The chain is built from TRBV5-4 and TRBJ1-1; D is possibly TRBD1 (6 bases). V was clipped by 2 bases and J by 4 bases, with 15 bases between them. This CDR3 contains 15 residues. Germline CDR1 SGHNT, CDR2 YYREEE (reference sequence). CDR3 protein: CASSFPTGGGTEAFF. DNA for the CDR3: TGTGCCAGCAGCTTCCCGACAGGAGGAGGCACTGAAGCTTTCTTT.

This clone was seen only a few times. The chain employs TRBV6-6 and TRBJ2-5, with TRBD2 as a possible D gene (6 bases). Between the trimmed V and J ends, which lost 5 bases and 5 bases, there was a span of 15 bases. The CDR3 runs to 14 residues. CDR1 MNHNY and CDR2 SVGAGI come from the germline V gene (reference sequence). The CDR3 region is CASSPRLVGETQYF. The CDR3 region has the DNA TGTGCCAGCAGTCCCCGACTAGTGGGGGAGACCCAGTACTTC.

Worth noting for this clone: The conserved final phenylalanine or tryptophan is absent from the CDR3, which likely points to a read error. No DNA is shown, since the ends of the CDR3 on it are uncertain; the CDR3 is the one TCRdb lists. This chain joins TRBV6-1 and TRBJ1-6; TRBD1 is the table's D call and was not checked against the DNA. The CDR3 is 10 residues long, ends included. Germline assignment: CDR1 MNHNS and CDR2 SASEGT. CDR3 protein: CASSEINQVA.

The V and J genes are TRBV5-4 and TRBJ1-2; 8 bases fit TRBD1. The junction had 15 bases not matched to a gene; V was cut back by 4 bases and J by 13 bases. Germline CDR1 SGHNT, CDR2 YYREEE (reference sequence). This CDR3 contains 14 residues. Written as DNA, the CDR3 is TGTGCCAGCAGCCTACCCTTTGGGGACAGGCCGGCCACCTTC. Protein product: CASSLPFGDRPATF.

The chain is built from TRBV9 and TRBJ1-2; possibly TRBD1 for D (6 bases). This CDR3 region has 13 residues. Germline CDR1 is SGDLS and CDR2 is YYNGEE. V was clipped by 3 bases and J by 7 bases, with 13 bases between them. The CDR3 reads CASSADSRLGYTF. CDR3 coding DNA: TGTGCCAGCAGCGCGGACAGCCGTCTTGGCTACACCTTC.

This clone was recorded only once. The chain employs TRBV7-9 and TRBJ2-3; 7 bases line up with TRBD2. This CDR3 is 13 amino acids long. Germline loops: CDR1 SEHNR, CDR2 FQNEAQ (reference sequence). V was pared by 3 bases and J by 4 bases, with 1 base of the junction left unmatched. Here the CDR3 DNA reads TGTGCCAGCAGCTTTCTAGCGGCAGATACGCAGTATTTT. Amino acid sequence: CASSFLAADTQYF.

The rearrangement links TRBV14 to TRBJ2-1; TRBD2 aligns across 14 bases. The CDR3 contains 18 residues. Germline V gene sequence: CDR1 SGHDN, CDR2 FVKESK. Trimming took 0 bases from V and 4 from J; bases not matched to a gene: 5. CDR3 bases: TGTGCCAGCAGCCAAGAATGGACTAGCGGGAGGAGATACAATGAGCAGTTCTTC. The encoded protein is CASSQEWTSGRRYNEQFF.

As for this clone: The sample holds other DNA sequences that translate to the same CDR3. This rearrangement joins TRBV6-5 to TRBJ1-1; TRBD1 agrees at 11 bases. There are 13 residues in the CDR3. Germline CDR1 is MNHEY and CDR2 is SVGAGI. V lost 6 bases and J lost 7; bases outside the gene matches: 4. The chain's CDR3 is CASRDRGLNEAFF. CDR3 in DNA: TGTGCCAGCAGGGACAGGGGGCTAAATGAAGCTTTCTTT.

The chain joins TRBV7-2 to TRBJ2-7; 14 bases map to TRBD2. The germline V gene has CDR1 SGHTA and CDR2 FQGNSA. The CDR3 is 17 residues long. Germline trimming cut 5 bases from V and 3 bases from J; bases unmatched to any gene: 9. CDR3 protein: CASSGGWTSGRYYEQYF. The CDR3 DNA reads as TGTGCCAGCAGCGGGGGGTGGACTAGCGGGAGGTACTACGAGCAGTACTTC.

The rearrangement joins TRBV6-5 to TRBJ2-2; no reliable D call. V was cut by 2 bases and J by 1 base, with 5 bases left in between. Germline loops: CDR1 MNHEY, CDR2 SVGAGI. The CDR3 totals 14 residues. CDR3 in DNA: TGTGCCAGCAGTTACGGCTTGAACACCGGGGAGCTGTTTTTT. It codes for CASSYGLNTGELFF.

This clone was seen just once. The chain is built from TRBV28 and TRBJ2-7; D is unresolved. V lost 5 bases and J lost 2, with 7 bases in between. CDR1 and CDR2 (germline): MDHEN, SYDVKM. The CDR3 is 12 residues long. CDR3 amino acids: CASSPSAYEQYF. The CDR3 DNA is TGTGCCAGCAGTCCCTCGGCCTACGAGCAGTACTTC.

The V call is TRBV19, the J call TRBJ2-7; tentatively, D is TRBD1 (7 bases). Trimming removed 3 bases from V and 3 bases from J, with 15 bases in between. The V gene's germline CDR1 is LNHDA and CDR2 SQIVND (reference sequence). This CDR3 is 15 amino acids long. The CDR3 DNA is TGTGCCAGTAGTATTGGGGGGACAGAAGTCTACGAGCAGTACTTC. It translates to CASSIGGTEVYEQYF.

CDR3 nucleotides: TGCGCCAGCAGCGCAGGGAACACTGAAGCTTTCTTT. Amino acid sequence: CASSAGNTEAFF. The chain employs TRBV5-1 and TRBJ1-1; D remains unclear. From germline, CDR1 is SGHRS and CDR2 YFSETQ. The CDR3 is 12 amino acids. V lost 4 bases and J 1 base, leaving 5 bases between the germline ends.

The rearrangement links TRBV19 to TRBJ1-6; D ambiguous. The CDR3 is 15 amino acids. Germline assignment: CDR1 LNHDA and CDR2 SQIVND (reference sequence). The ends were cut back, 4 bases at V and 5 bases at J, with 12 bases in the middle. The CDR3 DNA is TGTGCCAGTAGTACGTCCGAGAACGATAATTCACCCCTCCACTTT. This codes for CASSTSENDNSPLHF.

V usage is TRBV19 and J usage is TRBJ1-2; 10 bases are a match to TRBD1. Germline V gene sequence: CDR1 LNHDA, CDR2 SQIVND (reference sequence). The J segment lost 5 bases and the V segment lost 7 bases, leaving 10 bases of the junction unmatched. The CDR3 sequence is 15 residues long. As DNA, the CDR3 is TGTGCCAGTATCTTTGACAGGGGGCTAGGGTATGGCTACACCTTC. Its translation: CASIFDRGLGYGYTF.

The chain is built from TRBV27 and TRBJ1-1; 7 bases match TRBD1. CDR3 length: 16 amino acids. V lost 2 bases to trimming and J lost 1 base; unmatched junction nucleotides: 7. Germline assignment: CDR1 MNHEY and CDR2 SMNVEV (reference sequence). DNA for the CDR3: TGTGCCAGCAGTTTAGCCACCGGACAGGCGAACACTGAAGCTTTCTTT. Translation gives CASSLATGQANTEAFF.

The chain uses TRBV19 and TRBJ2-1; TRBD1 agrees at 7 bases. Germline lookup yields CDR1 LNHDA and CDR2 SQIVND (reference sequence). J gave up 3 bases and V 6 bases, and 2 bases lay outside the gene matches. The CDR3 length is 13 residues. The CDR3 DNA sequence: TGTGCCAGTAGGACAGGGAACTACAATGAGCAGTTCTTC. Protein product: CASRTGNYNEQFF. The whole variable domain, filled in from reference TRBV19 and TRBJ2-1, reads DGGITQSPKYLFRKEGQNVTLSCEQNLNHDAMYWYRQDPGQGLRLIYYSQIVNDFQKGDIAEGYSVSREKKESFPLTVTSAQKNPTAFYLCASRTGNYNEQFFGPGTRLTVL.

The chain couples TRBV4-1 to TRBJ2-1; 7 positions match TRBD2. The germline V gene encodes CDR1 MGHRA and CDR2 YSYEKL. The CDR3 is made up of 17 amino acids. V lost 1 base, J lost 6 bases, and 12 bases stayed unmatched. The CDR3 DNA is TGCGCCAGCAGCCAAGGGGCCTCGGGAGGTTCGGGCAATGAGCAGTTCTTC. It translates to CASSQGASGGSGNEQFF.

V gene TRBV19 combines with J gene TRBJ2-1, with D possibly matching TRBD2 (6 bases). The V gene lost 3 bases and the J gene lost 3 bases, with 9 bases spanning the gap. The germline V gene encodes CDR1 LNHDA and CDR2 SQIVND (reference sequence). This CDR3 comprises 14 residues. The CDR3 region is CASSMTGLYNEQFF. CDR3 nucleotide sequence: TGTGCCAGTAGTATGACGGGACTCTACAATGAGCAGTTCTTC.

J is TRBJ1-1 and V is TRBV6-5; TRBD1 is a possible D gene (5 bases). V gave up 5 bases and J gave up 1 base, with 14 bases separating them. The CDR3 totals 15 residues. CDR1 and CDR2 from the germline V gene are MNHEY and SVGAGI. CDR3 in DNA: TGTGCCAGCAGTATAGAAAGACAGACGAACACTGAAGCTTTCTTT. Its protein is CASSIERQTNTEAFF.

The V call is TRBV2, the J call TRBJ1-1, with D hard to call. This CDR3 spans 11 amino acids. The V end was cut by 6 bases, the J end by 10 bases, with 12 bases between. CDR1 is SNHLY, CDR2 FYNNEI, per germline. The CDR3 DNA follows: TGTGCCAGCAGGCGAGGCCTTCTAGCTTTCTTT. Translating gives CASRRGLLAFF.

The chain couples TRBV10-2 to TRBJ2-5, with D uncertain. Germline V CDR1 and CDR2: WSHSY, SAAADI. This CDR3 has 13 amino acids. The V end lost 3 bases, the J end lost 7 bases, and 12 bases lay between the germline ends. This chain's CDR3 is CASSDTVHGTQYF. The CDR3 DNA reads as TGCGCCAGCAGTGATACCGTCCACGGGACCCAGTACTTC.

V is TRBV28 and J is TRBJ1-4; TRBD1 agrees at 10 bases. This CDR3 region has 13 residues. The germline gives CDR1 MDHEN, CDR2 SYDVKM. Trimming removed 10 bases from V and 7 bases from J; junction bases left unmatched: 6. The CDR3 sequence: CANRDRGSEKLFF. The CDR3 coding sequence is TGTGCCAACCGGGACAGGGGAAGTGAAAAACTGTTTTTT.

There are a few counts of this clone. The chain joins TRBV6-1 to TRBJ1-5, with 8 bases aligning to TRBD1. V was pared by 2 bases and J by 6 bases, with 9 bases of the junction left unmatched. Germline V gene sequence: CDR1 MNHNS, CDR2 SASEGT. This CDR3 has 16 residues. CDR3 residues: CASSESSRTGIQPQHF. The CDR3 nucleotides read TGTGCCAGCAGTGAATCTTCGAGGACAGGGATTCAGCCCCAGCATTTT.